This T cell receptor (beta chain) derives from a study of OX40 agonist ivuxolimab in advanced cancers. Overall study context: Patient treatment consisted of intravenous ivuxolimab administration every 2 weeks at 0.01 to 10 mg/kg.

TCRdb's copy holds only in-frame clones and misses some; the assay was immunoSEQ multiplex PCR. The sample lists fewer than 45,000 clones; approximately 80% were seen once. Study conclusions and caveats: Low normalized T-cell clonal expansion was also seen in some nonresponders. By week 6 at 0.1 to 3.0 mg/kg, blood CD4+ and CD8+ T cells had expanded clonally.

Germline lookup yields CDR1 SNHLY and CDR2 FYNNEI. The CDR3 spans 16 residues. Trimming cost V 7 bases and J 1 base; bases outside gene matches: 10. A remark on this clone: Its antigen is currently unknown.

The chain is built from TRBV2 and TRBJ2-3, with 8 bases fitting TRBD2. The TCR originated in an adult with an advanced solid tumor such as melanoma, head and neck, liver or kidney cancer. The sequenced sample was CD4+ or CD8+ T cells sorted from blood, obtained in a trial of the OX40 agonist ivuxolimab. The CDR3 nucleotides read TGTGCCAGCAATAGCCCCCCGACTAGCGGCACAGATACGCAGTATTTT. It codes for CASNSPPTSGTDTQYF.